The 14 T cell receptor beta chains reported below all come from one sample, sequenced in a study of T cells in localized non-small cell lung cancer. Generated by immunoSEQ multiplex PCR, the TCRdb table keeps only in-frame clones and is missing some. The data contain about 41,000 clones, around 87% of them singletons. This specimen was peripheral blood, taken before any cancer treatment. The receptors shown here come from a woman aged 18 to 55 with stage III lung adenocarcinoma.

The genes are TRBV9 and TRBJ1-4, with a weak D call TRBD1 (6 bases). Germline CDR1 reads SGDLS; CDR2 reads YYNGEE. The V gene lost 3 bases and the J gene lost 8 bases, with 11 bases spanning the gap. The CDR3 is made up of 13 amino acids. The CDR3, as DNA: TGTGCCAGCAGCGCCGGCAGGGGAGAAAAACTGTTTTTT. This sequence encodes CASSAGRGEKLFF.

The chain recombines TRBV9 with TRBJ2-3, with D hard to call. V lost 4 bases to trimming and J lost 2 bases, with 17 bases between them. CDR3 length: 16 residues. Germline lookup yields CDR1 SGDLS and CDR2 YYNGEE. The CDR3, as DNA: TGTGCCAGCAGCCCCTACTCGGTGGGGTTCACAGATACGCAGTATTTT. It codes for CASSPYSVGFTDTQYF. Supplemented by reference TRBV9 and TRBJ2-3, the full variable domain reads DSGVTQTPKHLITATGQRVTLRCSPRSGDLSVYWYQQSLDQGLQFLIQYYNGEERAKGNILERFSAQQFPDLHSELNLSSLELGDSALYFCASSPYSVGFTDTQYFGPGTRLTVL.

This clone appeared once. This chain links TRBV5-1 with TRBJ2-7, with D possibly TRBD1 on 5 matching bases. This CDR3 contains 13 residues. Germline V gives CDR1 SGHRS, CDR2 YFSETQ. The V end lost 3 bases, the J end lost 2 bases, and 9 bases lay between the germline ends. CDR3 sequence: CASSYAGPYEQYF. The DNA of the CDR3 is TGCGCCAGCAGCTATGCAGGGCCCTACGAGCAGTACTTC.

The V gene is TRBV11-2, the J gene TRBJ1-3, with a possible D match to TRBD1 (5 bases). The CDR3 contains 15 residues. Trimming removed 4 bases at V and 4 bases at J, with 14 bases between. CDR1 and CDR2 from the germline V gene are SGHAT and FQNNGV. This CDR3 is CASSSRVGAGNTIYF. The CDR3 DNA is TGTGCCAGCAGCTCCAGAGTTGGGGCCGGAAACACCATATATTTT.

This clone has a single count. The chain couples TRBV19 to TRBJ1-1; no clear D gene. Looked up from germline, CDR1 is LNHDA and CDR2 is SQIVND (reference sequence). There are 13 residues in the CDR3. V lost 5 bases and J lost 1, with 8 bases in between. In DNA, the CDR3 is TGTGCCAGTAGTGTTACACGGAACACTGAAGCTTTCTTT. Translation gives CASSVTRNTEAFF.

This chain joins TRBV5-6 and TRBJ1-5, with 8 bases identical to TRBD1. The V segment lost 4 bases and the J segment 4 bases; nucleotides outside the gene matches: 4. CDR1 SGHDT and CDR2 YYEEEE come from the germline V gene. CDR3 size: 14 residues. CDR3: CASSADRENQPQHF. CDR3 DNA sequence: TGTGCCAGCAGCGCGGACAGGGAGAATCAGCCCCAGCATTTT.

The chain has TRBV5-4 and TRBJ2-3; D not resolved. The germline V gene encodes CDR1 SGHNT and CDR2 YYREEE (reference sequence). V was pared by 5 bases and J by 7 bases, with 11 bases between. The CDR3 extends over 12 amino acids. CDR3 residues: CASSIGPYTQYF. Here the CDR3 DNA reads TGTGCCAGCAGTATTGGCCCTTATACGCAGTATTTT.

This clone appeared once. The V call is TRBV13, the J call TRBJ2-1, with 10 bases matching TRBD1. The ends lost 2 bases at V and 10 bases at J; junction bases unmatched: 11. Germline assignment: CDR1 PRHDT and CDR2 FYEKMQ (reference sequence). The CDR3 runs 16 residues. CDR3: CASSLRPWTGGSEQFF. CDR3 DNA sequence: TGTGCCAGCAGCTTAAGGCCGTGGACAGGGGGGTCCGAGCAGTTCTTC. The variable domain in full, completed from reference TRBV13 and TRBJ2-1, reads AAGVIQSPRHLIKEKRETATLKCYPIPRHDTVYWYQQGPGQDPQFLISFYEKMQSDKGSIPDRFSAQQFSDYHSELNMSSLELGDSALYFCASSLRPWTGGSEQFFGPGTRLTVL.

The J gene is TRBJ1-2, the V gene TRBV27; 7 nucleotides match TRBD1. The CDR3 totals 14 residues. Per germline, CDR1 MNHEY and CDR2 SMNVEV (reference sequence). V shed 8 bases and J 4 bases; nucleotides not matched to a gene: 10. CDR3 residues: CASAEGALFYGYTF. Here the CDR3 DNA reads TGTGCCAGCGCCGAGGGGGCGCTTTTCTATGGCTACACCTTC.

This chain links TRBV4-1 with TRBJ2-4; a weak D match, TRBD2 (6 bases). The CDR3 loop spans 13 amino acids. Germline V gene lookup returns CDR1 MGHRA and CDR2 YSYEKL. Trimming pared 0 bases from V and 7 bases from J, leaving 7 bases between. The CDR3 region has the DNA TGCGCCAGCAGCCAAGATGGGGGGAACATTCAGTACTTC. Protein product: CASSQDGGNIQYF.

This clone is judged medium-sized (0.01 to 0.1%). The genes are TRBV11-2 and TRBJ2-7; TRBD1 aligns across 10 bases. V shed 3 bases, J shed 6 bases, and the junction held 2 bases outside the gene matches. Per the germline V gene, CDR1 is SGHAT and CDR2 is FQNNGV. The CDR3 runs 13 residues. CDR3 bases: TGTGCCAGCAGCTTTAGACAGGGGGCCGAGCAGTACTTC. Encoded protein: CASSFRQGAEQYF.

This clone has only a few counts. V is TRBV19 and J is TRBJ1-2; D uncertain. Trimming cost V 2 bases and J 1 base, with 8 bases left between them. CDR1 is LNHDA, CDR2 SQIVND, per germline (reference sequence). The length of the CDR3 is 14 residues. The CDR3 coding sequence is TGTGCCAGTAGTATAACTTTCGGTAACTATGGCTACACCTTC. Its translation: CASSITFGNYGYTF.

The J gene is TRBJ2-1, the V gene TRBV29-1; D possibly matches TRBD1 or TRBD2 (5 bases each). The germline V gene has CDR1 SQVTM and CDR2 ANQGSEA. Deletions cut 1 base from V and 6 bases from J, with 10 bases between. The CDR3 totals 13 residues. CDR3 loop: CSVEGHGGNEQFF. The CDR3 region has the DNA TGCAGCGTTGAAGGGCATGGGGGCAATGAGCAGTTCTTC.

Details on this clone: The same CDR3 can be traced to other DNA sequences in this sample. The chain joins TRBV13 to TRBJ1-1, with a weak D call TRBD1 (6 bases). Germline V lookup: CDR1 PRHDT, CDR2 FYEKMQ (reference sequence). The CDR3 contains 15 residues. V was pared by 5 bases and J by 0 bases, with 13 bases between. The CDR3 spells CASSTRQEVNTEAFF. CDR3 coding DNA: TGTGCCAGCAGCACACGACAGGAGGTGAACACTGAAGCTTTCTTT.